Shown below are 16 T cell receptor beta chains from a single sample sequenced in a study of blood T cell repertoires in COVID-19. The repertoire was sequenced with immunoSEQ multiplex PCR; TCRdb's copy has only in-frame clones and lacks some. This sample yields about 140,000 clones, of which approximately 85% are seen a single time; about 4.3% belongs to the top ten. The sample taken for sequencing was peripheral blood. These TCRs come from an elderly woman with acute or convalescent COVID-19.

This clone has just one count. This CDR3 is CAISEGTVSQQFF. The CDR3 nucleotides are TGTGCCATCAGTGAGGGGACAGTATCACAGCAGTTCTTC. V usage is TRBV10-3 and J usage is TRBJ2-1, with TRBD1 matching 7 bases. This CDR3 contains 13 residues. Per germline, CDR1 ENHRY and CDR2 SYGVKD. V trimming: 2 bases; J trimming: 11 bases; junction bases outside the gene matches: 6.

The rearrangement uses TRBV5-5 and TRBJ2-7, with 9 bases that match TRBD2. Germline V lookup: CDR1 SGHKS, CDR2 YYEKEE (reference sequence). J gave up 0 bases and V 0 bases, and 13 bases lay outside the gene matches. This CDR3 comprises 19 residues. Written as DNA, the CDR3 is TGTGCCAGCAGCTTGGAGGGGTGGGGAGCGGGAGGCCACTCCTACGAGCAGTACTTC. This codes for CASSLEGWGAGGHSYEQYF. Full variable domain (missing parts from reference TRBV5-5 and TRBJ2-7): DAGVTQSPTHLIKTRGQQVTLRCSPISGHKSVSWYQQVLGQGPQFIFQYYEKEERGRGNFPDRFSARQFPNYSSELNVNALLLGDSALYLCASSLEGWGAGGHSYEQYFGPGTRLTVT.

The chain is built from TRBV24-1 and TRBJ2-1; weak D call: TRBD2 (5 bases). V was cut by 4 bases and J by 7 bases, with 13 bases left in between. CDR3 length: 14 amino acids. Germline values: CDR1 KGHDR, CDR2 SFDVKD. The CDR3 DNA follows: TGTGCCACCAGTGACTTCTTGCGGGTTAATGAGCAGTTCTTC. It encodes CATSDFLRVNEQFF.

This clone was observed a few times. The rearrangement uses TRBV3-1 (or the pseudogene TRBV3-2) and TRBJ2-1, with 9 bases matching TRBD2. The CDR3 loop spans 15 amino acids. Trimming cost V 1 base and J 5 bases; bases outside gene matches: 3. CDR1 is LGHDT and CDR2 is YNNKEL in the germline V gene (reference sequence). The CDR3 DNA is TGTGCCAGCAGCCAAGTAGCGGGAGAACACAATGAGCAGTTCTTC. Its translation is CASSQVAGEHNEQFF.

The chain uses TRBV5-1 and TRBJ1-3; tentatively, D is TRBD1 (6 bases). The V end was cut by 5 bases, the J end by 0 bases, with 9 bases between. CDR1 SGHRS and CDR2 YFSETQ come from the germline V gene. This CDR3 is built from 14 residues. DNA of the CDR3: TGCGCCAGCAGGTGGACAGACTCTGGAAACACCATATATTTT. This encodes CASRWTDSGNTIYF.

CDR3: CASSLGQADNEQFF. For the CDR3, the DNA is TGCGCCAGCAGCTTGGGACAGGCGGACAATGAGCAGTTCTTC. J is TRBJ2-1 and V is TRBV5-1, with D maybe TRBD1 (6 bases). Germline values: CDR1 SGHRS, CDR2 YFSETQ. Trimming shortened V by 0 bases and J by 5 bases, and 9 bases separated the two germline ends. CDR3 length: 14 amino acids.

The chain carries TRBV18 and TRBJ2-3, with TRBD2 matching over 10 bases. Per the germline V gene, CDR1 is KGHSH and CDR2 is LQKENI. The CDR3 runs 15 residues. Unmatched junction bases numbered 6, after V lost 5 bases and J lost 4 bases. For the CDR3, the DNA is TGTGCCAGCTCAATAGCGGGAGGCTTTTCAGATACGCAGTATTTT. This sequence encodes CASSIAGGFSDTQYF.

The chain combines TRBV5-4 with TRBJ2-5, with 8 nucleotides matching TRBD2. Germline V gives CDR1 SGHNT, CDR2 YYREEE (reference sequence). This CDR3 contains 15 residues. The J segment lost 5 bases and the V segment lost 0 bases, leaving 6 bases of the junction unmatched. The CDR3 here is CASSLVLADLETQYF. The DNA for the CDR3 is TGTGCCAGCAGCTTGGTACTAGCGGATTTGGAGACCCAGTACTTC.

The rearrangement links TRBV9 to TRBJ1-5; D is perhaps TRBD1 (5 bases). Germline CDR1 is SGDLS and CDR2 is YYNGEE. The CDR3 sequence is 14 residues long. Trimming took off 4 bases at V and 2 bases at J, with 10 bases between the two ends. The CDR3 here is CASSPGGGNQPQHF. The CDR3 DNA reads TGTGCCAGCAGCCCGGGGGGGGGCAATCAGCCCCAGCATTTT. Using reference TRBV9 and TRBJ1-5 for the parts outside the CDR3, the full variable domain is DSGVTQTPKHLITATGQRVTLRCSPRSGDLSVYWYQQSLDQGLQFLIQYYNGEERAKGNILERFSAQQFPDLHSELNLSSLELGDSALYFCASSPGGGNQPQHFGDGTRLSIL.

This chain joins TRBV6-2 or TRBV6-3 and TRBJ2-1; 12 bases match TRBD2. After removal of 6 bases from V and 13 bases from J, the junction contained 4 bases not matched to a gene. Looked up from germline, CDR1 is MNHEY and CDR2 is SVGEGT. There are 12 residues in the CDR3. In DNA form, the CDR3 reads TGTGCCAGCAGCAGACTAGCGGGAGATCAGTTCTTC. Its translation is CASSRLAGDQFF.

The rearrangement links TRBV7-9 to TRBJ2-3, with D hard to call. Looked up from germline, CDR1 is SEHNR and CDR2 is FQNEAQ (reference sequence). This CDR3 spans 15 amino acids. Trimming cost V 4 bases and J 4 bases, with 15 bases left between them. CDR3 residues: CASSSYHPRADTQYF. The CDR3, as DNA: TGTGCCAGCAGCTCCTACCATCCCCGGGCAGATACGCAGTATTTT.

This rearrangement joins TRBV7-8 to TRBJ1-2; D possibly corresponds to TRBD1 (6 bases). The CDR3 totals 15 residues. V was pared by 5 bases and J by 4 bases, with 17 bases between. Germline V gene lookup returns CDR1 SGHVS and CDR2 FQNEAQ. The CDR3 here is CASSTTRGAGYGYTF. CDR3 DNA: TGTGCCAGCAGCACGACCAGGGGTGCGGGCTATGGCTACACCTTC.

The chain uses TRBV19 and TRBJ2-2; tentative D call: TRBD2 (5 bases). Per germline, CDR1 LNHDA and CDR2 SQIVND (reference sequence). Trimming removed 7 bases from V and 4 bases from J, with 10 bases in between. The CDR3 has 13 residues. The CDR3 DNA reads TGTGCCAGTAACGAGGGCGGCACCGGGGAGCTGTTTTTT. Translated, it gives CASNEGGTGELFF. The full variable domain, completed using reference TRBV19 and TRBJ2-2, is DGGITQSPKYLFRKEGQNVTLSCEQNLNHDAMYWYRQDPGQGLRLIYYSQIVNDFQKGDIAEGYSVSREKKESFPLTVTSAQKNPTAFYLCASNEGGTGELFFGEGSRLTVL.

CDR3 region: CASRKQGRGEKLFF. CDR3 DNA: TGTGCCAGCAGGAAACAGGGACGCGGTGAAAAACTGTTTTTT. This chain links TRBV6-5 with TRBJ1-4, with D tentatively TRBD1 (6 bases). The V end lost 6 bases, the J end lost 7 bases, and 15 bases lay between the germline ends. Per the germline V gene, CDR1 is MNHEY and CDR2 is SVGAGI. The CDR3 covers 14 residues.

The rearrangement links TRBV10-2 to TRBJ1-4, with unresolved D. The V gene's germline CDR1 is WSHSY and CDR2 SAAADI. The germline V and J ends were trimmed by 2 bases and 6 bases, with 16 bases remaining between them. CDR3 size: 16 residues. The DNA for the CDR3 is TGCGCCAGCAGTGAGAGCGCGGAGGGATGGTATGAAAAACTGTTTTTT. Its protein is CASSESAEGWYEKLFF.

V and J are TRBV14 and TRBJ2-7; D uncertain. Deletions cut 1 base from V and 0 bases from J, with 16 bases between. Germline assignment: CDR1 SGHDN and CDR2 FVKESK. The CDR3 is made up of 17 amino acids. CDR3 loop: CASSQGSTWMSSYEQYF. In DNA, the CDR3 is TGTGCCAGCAGCCAAGGGAGCACCTGGATGAGCTCCTACGAGCAGTACTTC.